This TCR beta chain was sequenced during a study of blood T cell repertoires in COVID-19. The wider study: COVID-19 samples from acute and convalescent phases originated in the United States, Italy and Spain. PBMCs, B-cell-depleted T cells, or T cells provided the cDNA or gDNA that made up the material.

Between the trimmed V and J ends, which lost 8 bases and 1 base, there was a span of 12 bases. Germline V lookup: CDR1 ENHRY, CDR2 SYGVKD. The CDR3 covers 14 residues. Study processing details: Reference gene primer amplification gave estimated nucleated cell counts. The method was immunoSEQ multiplex PCR; TCRdb's version includes in-frame clones alone and lacks a portion of them. V and J calls and clone size come straight from that table; D and trimming were deduced from the DNA. The sample includes about 46,000 clones, 75% to 90% of them seen just once. The sample comprised peripheral blood. This TCR was recovered from a man aged 50-60 years with acute or convalescent COVID-19. The chain couples TRBV10-3 to TRBJ1-3; D might be TRBD1 (6 bases). For the CDR3, the DNA is TGTGCCATCCGGGACAACGGATCTGGAAACACCATATATTTT. This translates into CAIRDNGSGNTIYF.